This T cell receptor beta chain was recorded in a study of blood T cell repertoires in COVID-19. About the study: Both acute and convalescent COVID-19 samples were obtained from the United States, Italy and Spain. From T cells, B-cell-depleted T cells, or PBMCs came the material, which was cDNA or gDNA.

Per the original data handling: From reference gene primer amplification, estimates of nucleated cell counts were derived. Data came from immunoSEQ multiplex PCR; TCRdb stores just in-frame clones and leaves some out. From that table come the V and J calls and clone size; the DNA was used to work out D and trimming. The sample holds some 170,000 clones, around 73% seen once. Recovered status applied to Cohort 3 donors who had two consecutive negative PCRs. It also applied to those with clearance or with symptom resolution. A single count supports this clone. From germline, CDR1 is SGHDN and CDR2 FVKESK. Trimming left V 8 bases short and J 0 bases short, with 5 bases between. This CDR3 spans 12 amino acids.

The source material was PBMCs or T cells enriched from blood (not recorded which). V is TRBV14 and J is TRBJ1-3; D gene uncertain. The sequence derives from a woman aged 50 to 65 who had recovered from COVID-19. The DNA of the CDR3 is TGTGCCAGCTCTGTCTCTGGAAACACCATATATTTT. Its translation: CASSVSGNTIYF.